The 18 T cell receptor beta chains reported below all come from one sample, sequenced in a study of Tregs in tolerant kidney transplant recipients. Libraries were prepared by immunoSEQ multiplex PCR; TCRdb keeps only in-frame clonotypes and omits some of them. The sample has some 68,000 clones, 84% seen once. The sample consisted of CD4+ T cells from blood. The origin of the receptors is a human donor in good health.

This clone was seen a handful of times. The V call is TRBV6-6, the J call TRBJ2-5; a weak D match, TRBD1 (6 bases). Germline V gives CDR1 MNHNY, CDR2 SVGAGI (reference sequence). V was shortened by 5 bases and J by 2 bases, with 18 bases between the two germline ends. The CDR3 has 16 amino acids. CDR3 DNA sequence: TGTGCCAGCAGTCCTCGTGGACAGTTACAACAAGAGACCCAGTACTTC. Translation gives CASSPRGQLQQETQYF.

This clone was seen a few times. This chain joins TRBV7-2 and TRBJ1-1, with 8 bases aligning to TRBD1. V shed 5 bases and J 7 bases; nucleotides not matched to a gene: 12. Looked up from germline, CDR1 is SGHTA and CDR2 is FQGNSA. This CDR3 has 15 residues. The CDR3 DNA reads TGTGCCAGCAGCGCAGATCCCAGGGGGCATGGTGAAGCTTTCTTT. Encoded protein: CASSADPRGHGEAFF. The full variable domain, in which reference TRBV7-2 and TRBJ1-1 provide the parts outside the CDR3, is GAGVSQSPSNKVTEKGKDVELRCDPISGHTALYWYRQSLGQGLEFLIYFQGNSAPDKSGLPSDRFSAERTGGSVSTLTIQRTQQEDSAVYLCASSADPRGHGEAFFGQGTRLTVV.

This chain links TRBV23-1 with TRBJ2-7; 7 bases match TRBD1. TRBV23-1 is classed as an ORF, of uncertain function. The CDR3 covers 14 residues. The V gene end was trimmed by 5 bases and the J gene end by 2 bases; junction bases not matched to a gene: 6. The CDR3 DNA reads TGCGCCAGCAGTGGGACAGCCCCTCCCTACGAGCAGTACTTC. Amino acids: CASSGTAPPYEQYF.

This sequence joins TRBV11-3 and TRBJ1-1, with D maybe TRBD1 (6 bases). The CDR3 contains 14 residues. CDR1 is SGHNT, CDR2 YENEEA, per germline. With 5 bases removed from V and 1 base from J, the gap between germline ends came to 11 bases. CDR3 sequence (DNA): TGTGCCAGCAGCCCTGCGGGACAGAACACTGAAGCTTTCTTT. Its protein product is CASSPAGQNTEAFF.

The chain joins TRBV30 to TRBJ1-2, with 8 nucleotides matching TRBD1. The CDR3 runs to 12 residues. CDR1 and CDR2 (germline): GTSNPN, SVGIG (reference sequence). V lost 5 bases to trimming and J lost 5 bases; unmatched junction nucleotides: 4. The CDR3 DNA sequence: TGTGCCTGGGCAGGGGGCGGGTATGGCTACACCTTC. Amino acid sequence: CAWAGGGYGYTF.

This sequence joins TRBV6-6 and TRBJ1-3; 7 positions match TRBD1. The ends lost 3 bases at V and 2 bases at J; junction bases unmatched: 4. This CDR3 has 15 amino acids. The germline V gene has CDR1 MNHNY and CDR2 SVGAGI (reference sequence). CDR3 sequence reads: CASSYGTDTGNTIYF. The DNA of the CDR3 is TGTGCCAGCAGTTATGGGACAGATACTGGAAACACCATATATTTT.

J is TRBJ2-2 and V is TRBV4-2; 12 bases line up with TRBD2. The CDR3 has 17 amino acids. The trim removed 5 bases at V and 2 bases at J, leaving 6 bases unmatched. Germline-derived CDR1 and CDR2 are LGHNA and YNFKEQ. The chain's CDR3 is CASSFGTSGSNTGELFF. CDR3 DNA sequence: TGTGCCAGCAGCTTCGGGACTAGCGGGTCTAACACCGGGGAGCTGTTTTTT.

This clone has more than one count but fewer than ten. The chain is built from TRBV6-1 and TRBJ1-2; a possible D gene is TRBD1 (6 bases). CDR1 MNHNS and CDR2 SASEGT come from the germline V gene. CDR3 size: 15 residues. Trimming removed 8 bases at V and 8 bases at J, with 24 bases between. CDR3 sequence (DNA): TGTGCCAGCCCCGGGGGGCCCGAAAATCTAAAGGGCTACACCTTC. It specifies CASPGGPENLKGYTF.

V and J are TRBV19 and TRBJ1-1; the D is unclear. CDR3 length: 11 residues. Trimming removed 8 bases at V and 8 bases at J, with 12 bases between. Germline V gene sequence: CDR1 LNHDA, CDR2 SQIVND (reference sequence). This CDR3 reads CASFGFIEAFF. The CDR3 nucleotides are TGTGCCAGTTTCGGATTTATCGAAGCTTTCTTT.

The chain links TRBV5-1 to TRBJ1-4; possible D gene TRBD1, 5 bases. In germline, CDR1 is SGHRS, CDR2 YFSETQ. Trimming took 4 bases from V and 4 from J, leaving 20 bases between them. The CDR3 has 17 residues. In nucleotides, the CDR3 is TGCGCCAGCAGCCCGGGACGGCAAGTCGGGAGTAATGAAAAACTGTTTTTT. The encoded protein is CASSPGRQVGSNEKLFF.

This chain links TRBV11-2 with TRBJ1-2; D not certain. This CDR3 contains 16 residues. Trimming shortened V by 4 bases and J by 9 bases, and 24 bases separated the two germline ends. Germline CDR1 reads SGHAT; CDR2 reads FQNNGV. The CDR3 loop is CASSSGSPVNPSRYTF. CDR3 in DNA: TGTGCCAGCAGCTCCGGGTCTCCGGTAAACCCCTCTCGCTACACCTTC.

The chain combines TRBV4-2 with TRBJ1-1, with TRBD1 identical over 8 bases. V lost 4 bases to trimming and J lost 0 bases; unmatched junction nucleotides: 7. In germline, CDR1 is LGHNA, CDR2 YNFKEQ. The CDR3 has 16 amino acids. CDR3 bases: TGTGCCAGCAGCCGAGACATGGGACAGGTGAACACTGAAGCTTTCTTT. It encodes CASSRDMGQVNTEAFF.

The chain is built from TRBV9 and TRBJ1-3, with TRBD1 matching 8 bases. V shed 2 bases and J 0 bases; nucleotides not matched to a gene: 4. The germline gives CDR1 SGDLS, CDR2 YYNGEE. The CDR3 length is 16 residues. The CDR3 loop is CASSVQGAGSGNTIYF. CDR3 bases: TGTGCCAGCAGCGTTCAGGGGGCTGGCTCTGGAAACACCATATATTTT. Drawing the rest from reference TRBV9 and TRBJ1-3, the complete variable domain is DSGVTQTPKHLITATGQRVTLRCSPRSGDLSVYWYQQSLDQGLQFLIQYYNGEERAKGNILERFSAQQFPDLHSELNLSSLELGDSALYFCASSVQGAGSGNTIYFGEGSWLTVV.

This chain links TRBV7-2 with TRBJ1-4; D not certain. CDR1 and CDR2 from the germline V gene are SGHTA and FQGNSA. The V end was cut by 1 base, the J end by 8 bases, with 11 bases between. There are 14 residues in the CDR3. The CDR3 sequence is CASSLDGRMEKLFF. The CDR3 coding sequence is TGTGCCAGCAGCTTAGATGGCAGGATGGAAAAACTGTTTTTT. Using reference TRBV7-2 and TRBJ1-4 for the parts outside the CDR3, the full variable domain is GAGVSQSPSNKVTEKGKDVELRCDPISGHTALYWYRQSLGQGLEFLIYFQGNSAPDKSGLPSDRFSAERTGGSVSTLTIQRTQQEDSAVYLCASSLDGRMEKLFFGSGTQLSVL.

This clone is a singleton in its sample. V usage is TRBV27 and J usage is TRBJ1-4; tentative D call: TRBD1 (6 bases). V was pared by 2 bases and J by 7 bases, with 14 bases between. Germline V lookup: CDR1 MNHEY, CDR2 SMNVEV (reference sequence). The CDR3 extends over 15 amino acids. This CDR3 is CASSLTYREGEKLFF. CDR3 in DNA: TGTGCCAGCAGTTTAACGTACAGGGAGGGTGAAAAACTGTTTTTT.

This chain joins TRBV6-5 and TRBJ1-5, with 8 bases identical to TRBD1. The germline CDR1 and CDR2 sequences are MNHEY and SVGAGI. J was trimmed by 2 bases and V by 5 bases; bases with no gene match: 5. This CDR3 has 15 residues. CDR3 DNA sequence: TGTGCCAGCAGTCCCGACAGGGGAGGCAATCAGCCCCAGCATTTT. This codes for CASSPDRGGNQPQHF.

The chain uses TRBV5-4 and TRBJ1-3, with a weak D call TRBD1 (6 bases). Germline lookup yields CDR1 SGHNT and CDR2 YYREEE (reference sequence). The length of the CDR3 is 14 residues. The ends were cut back, 1 base at V and 8 bases at J, with 13 bases in the middle. CDR3 sequence (DNA): TGTGCCAGCAGCTTGAGTTACAGGGCGGACACCATATATTTT. Translated: CASSLSYRADTIYF.

The chain links TRBV5-8 to TRBJ1-2; maybe TRBD1 (6 bases). Germline CDR1 and CDR2: SGHTS and YDEGEE. The V end lost 5 bases, the J end lost 7 bases, and 24 bases lay between the germline ends. This CDR3 spans 16 amino acids. The CDR3 bases are TGTGCCAGCAGGGACAGTTCCATAGGGGTCATTCGTGGCTACACCTTC. Residues: CASRDSSIGVIRGYTF.